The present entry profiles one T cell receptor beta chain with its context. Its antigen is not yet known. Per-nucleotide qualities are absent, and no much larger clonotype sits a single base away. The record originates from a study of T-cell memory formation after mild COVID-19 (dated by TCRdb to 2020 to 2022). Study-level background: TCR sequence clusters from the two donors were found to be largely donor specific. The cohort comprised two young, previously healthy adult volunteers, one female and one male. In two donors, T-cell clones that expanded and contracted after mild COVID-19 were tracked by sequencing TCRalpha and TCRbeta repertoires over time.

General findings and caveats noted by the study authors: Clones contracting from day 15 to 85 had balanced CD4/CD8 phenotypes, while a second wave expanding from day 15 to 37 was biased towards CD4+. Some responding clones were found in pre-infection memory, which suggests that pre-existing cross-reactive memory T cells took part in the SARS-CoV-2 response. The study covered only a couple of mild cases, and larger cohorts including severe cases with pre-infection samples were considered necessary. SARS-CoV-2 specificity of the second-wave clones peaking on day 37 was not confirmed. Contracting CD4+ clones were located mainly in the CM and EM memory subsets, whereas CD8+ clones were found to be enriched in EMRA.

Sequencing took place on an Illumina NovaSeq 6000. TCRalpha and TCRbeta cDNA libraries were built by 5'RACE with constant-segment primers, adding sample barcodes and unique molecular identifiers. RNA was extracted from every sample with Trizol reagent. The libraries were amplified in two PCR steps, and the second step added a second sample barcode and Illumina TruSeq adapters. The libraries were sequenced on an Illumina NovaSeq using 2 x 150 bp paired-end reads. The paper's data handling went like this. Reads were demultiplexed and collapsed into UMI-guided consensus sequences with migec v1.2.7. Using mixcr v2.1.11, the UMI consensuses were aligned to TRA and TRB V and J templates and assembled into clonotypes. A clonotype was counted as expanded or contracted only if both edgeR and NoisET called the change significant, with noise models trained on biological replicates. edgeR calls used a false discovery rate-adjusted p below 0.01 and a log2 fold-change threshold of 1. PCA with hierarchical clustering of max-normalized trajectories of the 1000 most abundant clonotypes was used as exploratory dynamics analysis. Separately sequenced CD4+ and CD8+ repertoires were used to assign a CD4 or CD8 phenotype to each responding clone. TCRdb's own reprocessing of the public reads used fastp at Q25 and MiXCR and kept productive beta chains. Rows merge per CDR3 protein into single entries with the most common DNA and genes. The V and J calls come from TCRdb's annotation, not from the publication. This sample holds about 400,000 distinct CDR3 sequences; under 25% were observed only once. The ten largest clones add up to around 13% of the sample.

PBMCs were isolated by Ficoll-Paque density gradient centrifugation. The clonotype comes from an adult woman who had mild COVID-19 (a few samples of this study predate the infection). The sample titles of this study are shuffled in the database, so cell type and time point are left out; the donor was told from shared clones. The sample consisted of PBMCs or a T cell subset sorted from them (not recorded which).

The nucleotide sequence is TGTGCCAGTAGTTGGGTGGAGCATCCTTCGGGACCCCTCCACTTT. This translates into CASSWVEHPSGPLHF. The chain is assembled from TRBV19 and TRBJ1-6; the D gene cannot be named for sure. The germline V gene (reference sequence) specifies LNHDA as CDR1 and SQIVND as CDR2. V is cut by 5 bases and J by 12 bases, and the space between the germline ends is 20 bases. From the cysteine up to the phenylalanine, the CDR3 has a length of 15 residues. Of all the DNA, just the CDR3 is kept, 45 bases in frame from base 1.